A single sample is the source of the 29 T cell receptor beta chains below, sequenced in a study of spatial heterogeneity in lung cancer. Time point indicated: sample taken at primary tumor resection. A single record per CDR3 protein comes from TCRdb applying MiXCR to the 5' RACE reads. The table lists 13,000 or so distinct CDR3 sequences, roughly 4.6% of them singletons. Study findings and constraints: Higher tumor mutation counts went along with higher counts of expanded intratumoral alpha and beta TCRs.

These receptors are not linked to any known antigen. The material was lung tumor tissue, obtained at surgery. Receptors were obtained from a male donor with early-stage non-small cell lung cancer.

With respect to this clonotype: The library was prepared for alpha chains; this beta chain is a stray read, so its frequency means little. This chain uses TRBV20-1 with TRBJ1-4, with TRBD1 matching 7 bases. The CDR3 is made up of 13 amino acids. The V and J ends lost 6 bases and 6 bases, in that order; junction bases with no gene match: 7. Germline CDR1 DFQATT, CDR2 SNEGSKA (reference sequence). CDR3 sequence (DNA): TGCAGTGCAGCCCGCAGGGGGGATGAAAAACTGTTTTTT. Its protein is CSAARRGDEKLFF.

This clonotype was detected many times. This beta chain was picked up by a library intended for alpha chains and is off target, so its count carries little meaning. The chain carries TRBV6-5 and TRBJ1-1; 10 bases map to TRBD1. J gave up 8 bases and V 6 bases, and 6 bases lay outside the gene matches. The CDR3 has 13 amino acids. Germline loops: CDR1 MNHEY, CDR2 SVGAGI. The CDR3, as DNA: TGTGCCAGCAGGGGACAGGGGAAGGGAGAAGCTTTCTTT. This gives the protein CASRGQGKGEAFF.

This clonotype is medium-sized within its sample. Since the library was made to target alpha chains, this beta chain is a stray read and its abundance is not meaningful. The chain links TRBV5-1 to TRBJ2-5; D perhaps matches TRBD2 (6 bases). This CDR3 spans 15 amino acids. Germline V lookup: CDR1 SGHRS, CDR2 YFSETQ. The V and J ends lost 3 bases and 4 bases respectively, with 16 bases between them. The CDR3: CASSWGETYLETQYF. DNA of the CDR3: TGCGCCAGCAGCTGGGGGGAGACATATCTAGAGACCCAGTACTTC.

In its sample, this clonotype was seen many times. The library was prepared for alpha chains; this beta chain is a stray read, so its frequency means little. The V and J genes are TRBV7-2 and TRBJ2-1, with D possibly TRBD2 on 6 matching bases. CDR3 length: 16 amino acids. V lost 5 bases and J lost 4, with 18 bases in between. The germline V gene has CDR1 SGHTA and CDR2 FQGNSA. The CDR3 reads CASSLRLGGHYNEQFF. The CDR3 DNA reads as TGTGCCAGCAGCCTAAGACTAGGCGGACATTACAATGAGCAGTTCTTC. The variable domain in full, with the rest retrieved from reference TRBV7-2 and TRBJ2-1, is GAGVSQSPSNKVTEKGKDVELRCDPISGHTALYWYRQSLGQGLEFLIYFQGNSAPDKSGLPSDRFSAERTGGSVSTLTIQRTQQEDSAVYLCASSLRLGGHYNEQFFGPGTRLTVL.

In its sample, this clonotype was seen many times. This beta chain slipped into a library made for alpha chains as a stray read, so its size is not meaningful. The chain employs TRBV5-1 and TRBJ2-1; no clear D gene. Trimming stripped 0 bases from V and 5 bases from J, with 6 bases between. Germline assignment: CDR1 SGHRS and CDR2 YFSETQ. The CDR3 runs to 13 residues. The CDR3 sequence: CASSLGGHNEQFF. The CDR3 nucleotides read TGCGCCAGCAGCTTGGGGGGTCACAATGAGCAGTTCTTC.

This clonotype occurred many times. This beta chain lies outside the target of a library built for alpha chains; its clone size means little. The V gene is TRBV6-2 or TRBV6-3, the J gene TRBJ2-2; no definite D call. Per germline, CDR1 MNHEY and CDR2 SVGEGT. The CDR3 has 13 amino acids. The ends were cut back, 4 bases at V and 3 bases at J, with 6 bases in the middle. The CDR3 coding sequence is TGTGCCAGCAGTTCGAGGCACACCGGGGAGCTGTTTTTT. This codes for CASSSRHTGELFF.

Remarks on this clonotype: As an off-target read in a library built for alpha chains, this beta chain has a frequency of little significance. The gene calls are TRBV3-1 and TRBJ2-2; possibly TRBD1 for D (6 bases). This CDR3 comprises 12 residues. Germline values: CDR1 LGHDT, CDR2 YNNKEL (reference sequence). The V gene lost 5 bases and the J gene lost 11 bases, with 12 bases spanning the gap. The CDR3 loop reads CASSAGQNELFF. The DNA of the CDR3 is TGTGCCAGCAGCGCCGGACAGAATGAGCTGTTTTTT.

With regard to this clonotype: Because the library targeted alpha chains, this beta chain is an off-target read whose size means little. The V and J genes are TRBV5-6 and TRBJ2-6, with unresolved D. The V end lost 2 bases, the J end lost 0 bases, and 6 bases lay between the germline ends. The length of the CDR3 is 15 residues. Germline V lookup: CDR1 SGHDT, CDR2 YYEEEE. In DNA, the CDR3 is TGTGCCAGCAGCTTTGGACCCTCTGGGGCCAACGTCCTGACTTTC. Translated, it gives CASSFGPSGANVLTF.

This clonotype came up many times. The library was prepared for alpha chains; this beta chain is a stray read, so its frequency means little. The chain uses TRBV7-2 and TRBJ1-1; possibly TRBD1 for D (6 bases). Germline assignment: CDR1 SGHTA and CDR2 FQGNSA. There are 16 residues in the CDR3. V was clipped by 2 bases and J by 4 bases, with 17 bases between them. The CDR3 spells CASSLQARGGSTEAFF. Here the CDR3 DNA reads TGTGCCAGCAGCTTACAGGCCAGGGGAGGAAGCACTGAAGCTTTCTTT.

This clonotype was counted ten times or more. For a library built for alpha chains, this beta chain is a stray read; little rests on its size. The chain uses TRBV3-1 and TRBJ2-3; D is unclear. The V and J ends lost 4 bases and 2 bases respectively, with 10 bases between them. Germline V lookup: CDR1 LGHDT, CDR2 YNNKEL (reference sequence). The CDR3 sequence is 14 residues long. Written as DNA, the CDR3 is TGTGCCAGCAGCCTGGGCGGAGACACAGATACGCAGTATTTT. This gives the protein CASSLGGDTDTQYF.

Comment on this clonotype: Little can be read into the size of this beta chain, an off-target read in a library designed for alpha chains. J is TRBJ1-2 and V is TRBV27, with 7 bases aligning to TRBD1. The V gene end was trimmed by 2 bases and the J gene end by 3 bases; junction bases not matched to a gene: 3. Germline values: CDR1 MNHEY, CDR2 SMNVEV (reference sequence). The CDR3 runs to 14 residues. Here the CDR3 reads CASSLKGADYGYTF. The CDR3 coding sequence is TGTGCCAGCAGTTTAAAGGGGGCGGACTATGGCTACACCTTC.

This clonotype was recorded many times. For a library built for alpha chains, this beta chain is a stray read; little rests on its size. This chain uses TRBV28 with TRBJ1-1; 8 positions agree with TRBD1. The V gene end was trimmed by 1 base and the J gene end by 0 bases; junction bases not matched to a gene: 7. This CDR3 is 17 amino acids long. CDR1 is MDHEN and CDR2 is SYDVKM in the germline V gene. Here the CDR3 reads CASSLLDRAYMNTEAFF. CDR3 bases: TGTGCCAGCAGTTTATTGGACAGGGCATACATGAACACTGAAGCTTTCTTT.

Ten or more counts support this clonotype. The library was prepared for alpha chains; this beta chain is a stray read, so its frequency means little. The chain recombines TRBV6-2 or TRBV6-3 with TRBJ1-5; D might be TRBD1 (6 bases). Deletions cut 5 bases from V and 4 bases from J, with 15 bases between. The CDR3 is 15 amino acids. Germline CDR1 is MNHEY and CDR2 is SVGEGT. CDR3 in DNA: TGTGCCAGCAGTCCGGCAACAGGGTGGAATCAGCCCCAGCATTTT. Translated, it gives CASSPATGWNQPQHF.

A note on this clonotype: With the library built for alpha chains, this beta chain is off target and its frequency is not meaningful. The V call is TRBV7-2, the J call TRBJ2-7; D possibly corresponds to TRBD2 (6 bases). The CDR3 totals 15 residues. Germline V CDR1 and CDR2: SGHTA, FQGNSA. V was trimmed by 5 bases and J by 4 bases, leaving 18 bases between them. The CDR3 sequence is CASSPQGSGPYEQYF. In nucleotides, the CDR3 is TGTGCCAGCAGCCCCCAGGGTAGCGGACCTTACGAGCAGTACTTC.

Worth noting for this clonotype: This beta chain turned up in a library designed for alpha chains; as an off-target read, its abundance says little. V and J are TRBV18 and TRBJ1-2; 11 bases align to TRBD1. Germline V gene data show CDR1 as KGHSH and CDR2 as LQKENI. With 3 bases clipped from V and 6 bases from J, the junction kept 3 bases outside the gene matches. CDR3 length equals 14 residues. The CDR3 here is CASSPGTGGDGYTF. Written as DNA, the CDR3 is TGTGCCAGCTCACCCGGGACAGGGGGAGATGGCTACACCTTC.

Details on this clonotype: A library made for alpha chains picked up this beta chain off target, so its size means little. This rearrangement joins TRBV4-3 to TRBJ2-7, with D maybe TRBD1 (5 bases). The CDR3 runs 17 residues. The germline V and J ends were trimmed by 0 bases and 0 bases, with 15 bases remaining between them. Germline-derived CDR1 and CDR2 are LGHNA and YSLEER. CDR3 DNA: TGCGCCAGCAGCCAAGAGAGCTGGTCAGGGCTCTCCTACGAGCAGTACTTC. Its translation: CASSQESWSGLSYEQYF.

The table lists this clonotype with many counts. The size of this beta chain means little, since it is a stray read in a library made for alpha chains. The chain employs TRBV20-1 and TRBJ1-2; no definite D call. Trimming cost V 6 bases and J 6 bases, with 17 bases left between them. Germline loops: CDR1 DFQATT, CDR2 SNEGSKA (reference sequence). There are 13 residues in the CDR3. CDR3 sequence: CSAPPRGKDGYTF. As DNA, the CDR3 is TGCAGTGCCCCCCCTCGGGGTAAGGATGGCTACACCTTC.

This clonotype was observed at least ten times. Within a library made for alpha chains, this beta chain is off target, and its count is uninformative. The chain links TRBV7-8 to TRBJ2-5; D is undetermined. There are 15 residues in the CDR3. V lost 0 bases and J 4 bases, leaving 12 bases between the germline ends. The V gene's germline CDR1 is SGHVS and CDR2 FQNEAQ. CDR3 region: CASSLAQGIGETQYF. CDR3 DNA: TGTGCCAGCAGCTTAGCTCAAGGGATAGGAGAGACCCAGTACTTC.

This clonotype has ten or more counts. This beta chain is a stray read from a library made for alpha chains; its abundance is not meaningful. This rearrangement joins TRBV5-6 to TRBJ2-1; 9 bases align to TRBD2. The CDR3 totals 15 residues. Germline assignment: CDR1 SGHDT and CDR2 YYEEEE. Trimming took 5 bases from V and 1 from J; bases not matched to a gene: 4. The CDR3 DNA sequence: TGTGCCAGCAGTGTGACTAGCGGTTCCTACAATGAGCAGTTCTTC. Encoded protein: CASSVTSGSYNEQFF.

This clonotype has just a few counts. The library was built for alpha chains, so this beta chain is an off-target read and its size means little. The chain combines TRBV28 with TRBJ2-3, with TRBD1 identical over 7 bases. The CDR3 is 15 residues long. V was pared by 5 bases and J by 3 bases, with 8 bases of the junction left unmatched. Germline CDR1 MDHEN, CDR2 SYDVKM. The CDR3 region is CASSTTGEKTDTQYF. Written as DNA, the CDR3 is TGTGCCAGCAGTACAACAGGGGAAAAGACAGATACGCAGTATTTT.

This clonotype has at least ten counts. The library was prepared for alpha chains; this beta chain is a stray read, so its frequency means little. J is TRBJ1-5 and V is TRBV20-1, with no clear D. V lost 1 base and J lost 0, with 7 bases in between. The germline V gene has CDR1 DFQATT and CDR2 SNEGSKA (reference sequence). CDR3 size: 14 residues. The CDR3 here is CSARGGHSNQPQHF. The CDR3 DNA reads TGCAGTGCTAGAGGGGGTCATAGCAATCAGCCCCAGCATTTT.

The table lists this clonotype with a few counts. Because this beta chain is a stray read in a library intended to capture alpha chains, its abundance should not be given much weight. The rearrangement uses TRBV3-1 and TRBJ1-1; possibly TRBD1 for D (5 bases). Germline CDR1 is LGHDT and CDR2 is YNNKEL (reference sequence). The V end lost 5 bases, the J end lost 2 bases, and 21 bases lay between the germline ends. The CDR3 totals 17 residues. CDR3 in amino acids: CASSSNHGGLLNTEAFF. DNA for the CDR3: TGTGCCAGCAGCTCAAACCATGGGGGATTATTAAACACTGAAGCTTTCTTT.

This clonotype is labeled as medium-sized. This beta chain is an off-target read within a library intended for alpha chains, so its frequency means little. The chain carries TRBV11-2 and TRBJ2-7; D call uncertain. CDR3 length equals 13 residues. Trimming pared 1 base from V and 2 bases from J, leaving 6 bases between. CDR1 is SGHAT and CDR2 is FQNNGV in the germline V gene. CDR3 sequence (DNA): TGTGCCAGCAGCTTAGGATTAGCCTACGAGCAGTACTTC. Residues: CASSLGLAYEQYF.

By its share, this clonotype is large. This beta chain is an off-target read within a library intended for alpha chains, so its frequency means little. The V gene is TRBV2, the J gene TRBJ2-7; 8 bases line up with TRBD1. This CDR3 contains 14 residues. V lost 3 bases to trimming and J lost 3 bases; unmatched junction nucleotides: 4. Germline V gene lookup returns CDR1 SNHLY and CDR2 FYNNEI. CDR3 sequence reads: CASSDGQGLYEQYF. The DNA for the CDR3 is TGTGCCAGCAGTGATGGACAGGGACTCTACGAGCAGTACTTC.

This clonotype came up many times. Since the library was made to target alpha chains, this beta chain is a stray read and its abundance is not meaningful. The V call is TRBV2, the J call TRBJ1-6, with TRBD1 matching 9 bases. Trimming cost V 7 bases and J 7 bases; bases outside gene matches: 8. The CDR3 has 15 amino acids. Germline CDR1 and CDR2: SNHLY and FYNNEI. The CDR3 nucleotides read TGTGCCAGCACCTTACAGGGGGCGGCGAATTCACCCCTCCACTTT. It is translated as CASTLQGAANSPLHF.

A few counts support this clonotype. In a library made to pick up alpha chains, this beta chain is a stray read with a size that means little. For the CDR3, the DNA is TGTGCCAGCAGCTTAGCGGGTCTGACGAATGAAAAACTGTTTTTT. It specifies CASSLAGLTNEKLFF. The rearrangement links TRBV7-2 to TRBJ1-4; D is unresolved. With 0 bases removed from V and 5 bases from J, the gap between germline ends came to 10 bases. The CDR3 runs to 15 residues. Germline CDR1 is SGHTA and CDR2 is FQGNSA.

This clonotype was found many times. As an off-target read in a library built for alpha chains, this beta chain has a frequency of little significance. The chain combines TRBV7-8 with TRBJ1-1; D perhaps matches TRBD1 (5 bases). V lost 6 bases, J lost 3 bases, and 14 bases lay in between. CDR1 is SGHVS, CDR2 FQNEAQ, per germline. The CDR3 consists of 14 residues. CDR3 sequence (DNA): TGTGCCAGCAGGACCCGGGACGCCTACACTGAAGCTTTCTTT. Protein product: CASRTRDAYTEAFF.

Ten or more counts support this clonotype. Since the library was made to target alpha chains, this beta chain is a stray read and its abundance is not meaningful. The chain combines TRBV10-1 with TRBJ2-7; perhaps D is TRBD1 or TRBD2 (5 bases each). In germline, CDR1 is WNHNN, CDR2 SYGVQD (reference sequence). The CDR3 is 13 amino acids. Trimming pared 4 bases from V and 9 bases from J, leaving 16 bases between. CDR3 sequence: CASSAGPRLGQYF. Written as DNA, the CDR3 is TGCGCCAGCAGTGCGGGACCGCGACTGGGGCAGTACTTC.

The table lists this clonotype with many counts. This beta chain is an off-target read within a library intended for alpha chains, so its frequency means little. The chain joins TRBV20-1 to TRBJ2-5, with D maybe TRBD2 (6 bases). This CDR3 is 11 amino acids long. The V end was cut by 3 bases, the J end by 5 bases, with 7 bases between. Germline values: CDR1 DFQATT, CDR2 SNEGSKA (reference sequence). CDR3 loop: CSARDYETQYF. For the CDR3, the DNA is TGCAGTGCTAGGGACTATGAGACCCAGTACTTC.